This T cell receptor beta chain was sequenced in a study of early T cells in non-severe SARS-CoV-2 infection. This clonotype appeared many times. From the 5' RACE reads, TCRdb called clonotypes with MiXCR, one entry per CDR3 protein. This table holds about 80,000 distinct CDR3 sequences, 9% to 14% found once. Trimming at V came to 1 base and at J to 0 bases, leaving 5 bases not matched to a gene. The CDR3 has 16 residues. Per germline, CDR1 DFQATT and CDR2 SNEGSKA (reference sequence). The sequenced sample was whole blood. This chain joins TRBV20-1 and TRBJ2-1, with TRBD2 identical over 8 bases. The source of this sequence is an adult who was a healthcare worker with PCR-confirmed SARS-CoV-2 infection or an uninfected control (not recorded which). As DNA, the CDR3 is TGCAGTGCTAGAGCTAGCGGGTTAAGCTCCTACAATGAGCAGTTCTTC. This codes for CSARASGLSSYNEQFF.